The TCR beta chain described here comes from a study of cytomegalovirus exposure and HLA in healthy donors. Whole-study results and caveats: After further analysis at a later stage, roughly 15,000 TCR beta sequences were associated with HLA alleles at 0.05 false discovery rate.

With regard to this clone: The target antigen is unknown.

Both 60 Vbeta primers and 13 Jbeta primers went into the PCR. Profiled with immunoSEQ multiplex PCR; TCRdb holds only in-frame clones, not every one. The sample lists some 190,000 clones, 65% to 85% seen once, with 1.3% to 1.5% in the top ten. CDR3 length equals 14 residues. CDR1 is WSHSY and CDR2 is SAAADI in the germline V gene. With 0 bases removed from V and 1 base from J, the gap between germline ends came to 6 bases. The rearrangement joins TRBV10-2 to TRBJ1-1; D remains ambiguous. The source is a girl between 10 and 17 years old in good health and CMV-seropositive. The sequenced sample was PBMCs. The CDR3 region has the DNA TGCGCCAGCAGTGAGTCCAGGCCGAACACTGAAGCTTTCTTT. Its protein product is CASSESRPNTEAFF.